The rows below give T cell receptor beta chains drawn from one sample of a study of blood T cell repertoires in COVID-19. Method: immunoSEQ multiplex PCR; TCRdb's copy keeps in-frame clones and lacks some. The table has 150,000 to 200,000 clones, roughly 86% seen once; the top ten hold about 1.6%. The sample was peripheral blood. The source of these receptors is a woman aged 45 to 65 with acute or convalescent COVID-19. The CDR3 runs from the conserved cysteine through the conserved F or W. Each record gives: CDR3 DNA, CDR3 protein, D gene, J gene, V gene, clone size, CDR3 length. A D gene is named only where the DNA matches it firmly. Size tells how often a clone was seen (once, few, many) or the class of an expanded clone, and some rows leave it out.

TGTGCCAGCAGCTTAGGACTGAACAATGAGCAGTTCTTC | CASSLGLNNEQFF | NA | TRBJ2-1 | TRBV13 | NA | 13
TGTGCCAGCAGCTTAGAGGGGGCCTACGGCTACACCTTC | CASSLEGAYGYTF | NA | TRBJ1-2 | TRBV11-3 | NA | 13
TGTGCCAGCAGCTTAGGGGGGAGGCTAGCTACGCGGGAGCAGTACTTC | CASSLGGRLATREQYF | NA | TRBJ2-7 | TRBV7-2 | NA | 16
TGTGCCAGCAGTGGTCTCGGGAGCAATCAGCCCCAGCATTTT | CASSGLGSNQPQHF | NA | TRBJ1-5 | TRBV2 | NA | 14
TGTGCCAGCAGCTTAGGGACAGGGGGGGGATCCACAGATACGCAGTATTTT | CASSLGTGGGSTDTQYF | TRBD1 | TRBJ2-3 | TRBV7-6 | few | 17
TGCGCCAGCGCGGGACAGGAGTTATGTGAGACCCAGTACTTC | CASAGQELCETQYF | TRBD1 | TRBJ2-5 | TRBV23-1 | NA | 14
TGTGCCAGCAGCACGGGACAGCCTTATACGGAGACCCAGTACTTC | CASSTGQPYTETQYF | TRBD1 | TRBJ2-5 | TRBV7-8 | NA | 15
TGTGCCAGCAGCTCTTGGACAGGTTATAACACTGAAGCTTTCTTT | CASSSWTGYNTEAFF | TRBD1 | TRBJ1-1 | TRBV5-6 | NA | 15
TGTGCCAGCAACCCCCCGGGACTAGCGAGAGAGACCCAGTACTTC | CASNPPGLARETQYF | TRBD2 | TRBJ2-5 | TRBV28 | NA | 15
TGTGCCAGCAGCCCAGGACTAGCGGGGGCCTACGAGCAGTACTTC | CASSPGLAGAYEQYF | TRBD2 | TRBJ2-7 | TRBV3-1/TRBV3-2 | once | 15
TGTGCCACCAGGAGGGGAGGGGGTGAGCATAACAATGAGCAGTTCTTC | CATRRGGGEHNNEQFF | NA | TRBJ2-1 | TRBV19 | NA | 16
TGCGCCAGCAGCTTGAACACAGGGTACACTGAAGCTTTCTTT | CASSLNTGYTEAFF | NA | TRBJ1-1 | TRBV5-1 | NA | 14
TGTGCCAGCAGTTACGATACGACAGGGGGCTTTGGCTACACCTTC | CASSYDTTGGFGYTF | TRBD1 | TRBJ1-2 | TRBV6-5 | NA | 15
TGTGCCAGTAGCCCCCGGCTAGCAAGAGCAGATACGCAGTATTTT | CASSPRLARADTQYF | NA | TRBJ2-3 | TRBV19 | NA | 15
TGTGCCAGCAGCCCTAAGGGACAGGGCCATGGCTACACCTTC | CASSPKGQGHGYTF | TRBD1 | TRBJ1-2 | TRBV7-9 | few | 14
TGTGCCAGCATTCTCAAAGCGGGAGGGCCCAAGAATGAGCAGTTCTTC | CASILKAGGPKNEQFF | TRBD2 | TRBJ2-1 | TRBV27 | NA | 16
TGTGCCAGCAGCTTGGCGCAGGGGGCAGGGAATTCACCCCTCCACTTT | CASSLAQGAGNSPLHF | TRBD1 | TRBJ1-6 | TRBV7-2 | NA | 16
TGTGCCAGCAGCCCTCGGGCGACCCAAACAGGGGGCTACACCTTC | CASSPRATQTGGYTF | NA | TRBJ1-2 | TRBV9 | NA | 15
TGTGCCAGCAGCTTAGGGACTCCGGACACAGATACGCAGTATTTT | CASSLGTPDTDTQYF | NA | TRBJ2-3 | TRBV7-3 | NA | 15
TGTGCCTGGAGTCCGTGGACAGGGGGGAGTTCACCCCTCCACTTT | CAWSPWTGGSSPLHF | TRBD1 | TRBJ1-6 | TRBV30 | few | 15
TGTGCCAGCAGCGATAGGGGGTCTGGAAACACCATATATTTT | CASSDRGSGNTIYF | NA | TRBJ1-3 | TRBV7-9 | NA | 14